This T cell receptor beta chain was retrieved from a study of T cell clones after liver transplantation. Measured with immunoSEQ multiplex PCR; TCRdb has only the in-frame clones, and not every one. The profile shows some 70,000 clones, 90% of them singletons. As regards this clone: What it recognizes is unknown.

Study-wide points: Small, mixed patient groups and varying post-transplant times limit these conclusions. Rather than being deleted, graft donor-reactive T cells may have moved into the graft.

V lost 4 bases and J lost 4; bases outside the gene matches: 4. Germline V CDR1 and CDR2: SGHVS, FQNEAQ. The CDR3 is 15 residues long. V usage is TRBV7-8 and J usage is TRBJ2-1, with 10 nucleotides matching TRBD1. This receptor was obtained from a human donor who received a liver transplant. Specimen: CD4+ T cells from blood, collected before liver transplant. This CDR3 reads CASSSGTGVYNEQFF. As DNA, the CDR3 is TGTGCCAGCAGCTCAGGGACAGGGGTTTACAATGAGCAGTTCTTC.